This T cell receptor beta chain stems from a study of blood T cell repertoires in COVID-19. Study summary: The analysed material was cDNA or gDNA that came from T cells, B-cell-depleted T cells, or PBMCs.

The CDR3 runs to 13 residues. V was clipped by 1 base and J by 7 bases, with 8 bases between them. Germline V gene lookup returns CDR1 SGHRS and CDR2 YFSETQ. Per the original methods: Estimation of nucleated cell counts was performed using reference gene primer amplification. The data were produced by immunoSEQ multiplex PCR, yet TCRdb's version contains in-frame clones alone and is incomplete. V and J calls and clone size are as listed in that table; D and trimming were resolved from the DNA. The table records about 32,000 clones, roughly 84% of them present only once. The sequence came from a man in his sixties with active COVID-19. What was sequenced was peripheral blood. This rearrangement joins TRBV5-1 to TRBJ2-2, with D unresolved. The CDR3 sequence: CASSLPPNGELFF. CDR3 bases: TGCGCCAGCAGCTTGCCCCCTAACGGGGAGCTGTTTTTT.